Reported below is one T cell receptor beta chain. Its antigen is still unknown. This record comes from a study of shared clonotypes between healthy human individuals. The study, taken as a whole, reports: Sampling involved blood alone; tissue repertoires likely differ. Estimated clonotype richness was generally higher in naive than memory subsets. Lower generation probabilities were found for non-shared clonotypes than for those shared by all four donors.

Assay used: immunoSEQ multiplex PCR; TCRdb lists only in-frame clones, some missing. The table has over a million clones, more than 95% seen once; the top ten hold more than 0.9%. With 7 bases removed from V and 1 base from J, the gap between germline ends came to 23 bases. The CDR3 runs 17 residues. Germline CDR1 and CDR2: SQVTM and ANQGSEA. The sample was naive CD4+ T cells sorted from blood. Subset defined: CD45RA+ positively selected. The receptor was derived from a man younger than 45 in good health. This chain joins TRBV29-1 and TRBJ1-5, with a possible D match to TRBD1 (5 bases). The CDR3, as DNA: TGCAGCGCAGGGACTTCTCCGGAGAATTTGAGCAATCAGCCCCAGCATTTT. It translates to CSAGTSPENLSNQPQHF.